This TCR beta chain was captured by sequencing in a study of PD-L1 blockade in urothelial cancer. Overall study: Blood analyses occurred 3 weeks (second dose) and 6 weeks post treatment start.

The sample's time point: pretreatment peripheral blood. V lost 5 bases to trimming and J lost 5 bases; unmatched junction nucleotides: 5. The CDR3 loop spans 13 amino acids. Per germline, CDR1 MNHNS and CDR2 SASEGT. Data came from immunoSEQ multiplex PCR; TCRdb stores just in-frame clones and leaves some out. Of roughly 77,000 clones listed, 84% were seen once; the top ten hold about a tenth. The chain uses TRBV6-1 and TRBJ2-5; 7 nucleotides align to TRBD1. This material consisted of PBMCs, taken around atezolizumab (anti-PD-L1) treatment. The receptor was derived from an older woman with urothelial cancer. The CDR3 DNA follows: TGTGCCAGCAGTAAGTCACAGGGGGAGACCCAGTACTTC. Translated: CASSKSQGETQYF.